This T cell receptor (beta chain) was identified in a study of Ad26.COV2.S vaccination and SARS-CoV-2 variants. Across the whole study: Each vaccinee took Ad26.COV2.S intramuscularly, once or twice 56 days apart.

The CDR3 contains 14 residues. V lost 3 bases, J lost 7 bases, and 15 bases lay in between. Germline assignment: CDR1 MNHNS and CDR2 SASEGT. Stated treatment: roughly 18 received Ad26.COV2.S at low or high dose, single or two shots; about 5 received placebo; per-sample allocation not given. Vaccine and placebo recipients were sampled on day 63 after the first injection. The assay was immunoSEQ multiplex PCR, and TCRdb's table has in-frame clones only and misses some. This table has some 370,000 clones, 83% appearing once. This clone is a singleton in its sample. The rearrangement links TRBV6-1 to TRBJ1-2; D is unclear. Sequences were derived from peripheral blood, sampled in a trial of Ad26.COV2.S vaccine versus placebo. The receptor was isolated from a person between 18 and 60 years old who received the Ad26.COV2.S COVID-19 vaccine or a placebo. CDR3 in DNA: TGTGCCAGCAGTGAGCCCCTAGCAAAGGGTGGCTACACCTTC. Translating it yields CASSEPLAKGGYTF.